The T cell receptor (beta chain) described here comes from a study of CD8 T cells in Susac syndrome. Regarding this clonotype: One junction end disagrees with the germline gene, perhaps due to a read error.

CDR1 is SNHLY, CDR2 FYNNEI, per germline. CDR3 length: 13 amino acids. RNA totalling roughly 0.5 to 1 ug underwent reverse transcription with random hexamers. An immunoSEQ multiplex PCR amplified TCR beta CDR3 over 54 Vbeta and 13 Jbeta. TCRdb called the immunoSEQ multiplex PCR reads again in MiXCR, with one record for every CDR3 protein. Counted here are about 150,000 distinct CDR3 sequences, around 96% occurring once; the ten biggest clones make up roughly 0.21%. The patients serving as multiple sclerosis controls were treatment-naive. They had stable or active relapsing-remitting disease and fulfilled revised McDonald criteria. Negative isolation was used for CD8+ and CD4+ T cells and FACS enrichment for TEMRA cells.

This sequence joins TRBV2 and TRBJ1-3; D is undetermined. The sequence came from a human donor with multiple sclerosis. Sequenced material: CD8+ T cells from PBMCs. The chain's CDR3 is CASIPAAGNTIYF. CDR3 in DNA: TGTGCCAGCATCCCGGCCGCTGGAAACACCATATACTTT.